This TCR beta chain was found in a study of T cells in Graves' hyperthyroidism and ophthalmopathy. At the level of the study: The authors collected peripheral blood at initial diagnosis, before any treatment.

Study-wide findings and caveats: Researchers found most expanded thyroid clonotypes above 0.001 in blood as well. Classification by a 13 V-J model distinguished ophthalmopathy from stable hyperthyroidism.

The CDR3 contains 14 residues. V lost 7 bases to trimming and J lost 6 bases, with 15 bases between them. From germline, CDR1 is MNHNS and CDR2 SASEGT. Concerning this clonotype itself: Its antigen is not known.

Reasons for excluding patients were uncontrolled infection, other autoimmune disease, pregnancy or lactation. Researchers amplified the TCR beta CDR3 regions from RNA transcripts. TCR CDR3 regions were first amplified by RT-PCR with HTBI primers. Using its own MiXCR run on the multiplex PCR reads, TCRdb lists one record per CDR3 protein. The sample carries under 350,000 distinct CDR3 sequences, around a sixth recorded once. The V call is TRBV6-1, the J call TRBJ2-2; D might be TRBD1 or TRBD2, each matching 6 bases. The sample consisted of blood. The source of this sequence is a woman between 45 and 60 years old with Graves' hyperthyroidism. The CDR3 coding sequence is TGTGCCAGCACCACCCAGGAGGGGGCCGGGGAGCTGTTTTTT. Its protein is CASTTQEGAGELFF.